This T cell receptor (beta chain) appears in the sequencing data of a study of beta chain features in type 1 diabetes. About the research overall: Investigators examined some 110,000,000 sorted cells across all samples. Findings of the study overall: The study found fewer insertions and more deletions at VDJ junctions in type 1 diabetes patients. All four CD4+ subsets from Type 1 diabetes patients carried moderately but significantly shorter TCRB CDR3s. Since sequencing was performed on cDNA, cells with high TCR expression could be over-represented.

Every bit of the isolated RNA underwent reverse transcription, so sequencing read expressed TCRB transcripts. Repertoires were generated with immunoSEQ multiplex PCR, while TCRdb's copy carries only in-frame clones and drops some. The table has 280,000 or so clones, approximately 15% seen once. Regarding this clone: The antigen remains unidentified.

Germline CDR1 is MDHEN and CDR2 is SYDVKM. Trimming at V came to 5 bases and at J to 7 bases, leaving 8 bases not matched to a gene. CDR3 length: 15 residues. The sequence derives from a man younger than 35 with type 1 diabetes. Sequenced sample: naive CD4+ T cells from blood. This chain uses TRBV28 with TRBJ1-4, with 9 bases aligning to TRBD1. CDR3 DNA sequence: TGTGCCAGCAGTAACTCCGGGACAGGGAGTGAAAAACTGTTTTTT. Translating gives CASSNSGTGSEKLFF.